Reported below is one TCR beta chain. As yet, its antigen is unknown. The record originates from a study of cytomegalovirus exposure and HLA in healthy donors. Study-wide results and caveats: A later analysis found common viral pathogens apparently linked to several of the most significant clusters.

A multiplex PCR was run with 60 Vbeta primers and 13 Jbeta primers. Assay used: immunoSEQ multiplex PCR; TCRdb lists only in-frame clones, some missing. The sample contains some 150,000 clones, about 71% of which appear only once. The TCR originated in a woman in her twenties or thirties in good health and CMV-seronegative. Sequencing was performed on PBMCs.

CDR3 in amino acids: CSVTHVFGQETQYF. DNA for the CDR3: TGCAGCGTTACTCATGTATTTGGCCAAGAGACCCAGTACTTC. The V call is TRBV29-1, the J call TRBJ2-5; no reliable D call. The CDR3 contains 14 residues. V was cut by 5 bases and J by 1 base, with 14 bases left in between. The germline gives CDR1 SQVTM, CDR2 ANQGSEA.